These T cell receptor beta chains were read from a single sample in a study of memory CD4+ T cells and cytomegalovirus serostatus. TCRdb keeps only in-frame clones here, not all; method: immunoSEQ multiplex PCR. The sample holds 50,000 to 75,000 clones, around 83% seen once. Sequencing used memory CD4+ T cells from blood. All receptors come from an adult in good health and CMV-seronegative. Each CDR3 is given with its conserved first and last residue. Each record gives: clone size, J gene, V gene, D gene, CDR3 protein, CDR3 DNA. The D gene is left open where the match is weak. Clone size is shown for a subset of rows, as once, few, many or a class of expanded clone.

>-|TRBJ2-3|TRBV4-1|TRBD2
CASSQDRLASGVVF
TGCGCCAGCAGCCAAGACAGACTGGCTAGCGGGGTGGTTTTT
>-|TRBJ1-1|TRBV28|-
CASSFRPDGAEAFF
TGTGCCAGCAGTTTTAGGCCGGATGGGGCTGAAGCTTTCTTT
>-|TRBJ2-6|TRBV5-4|-
CASSFLTAGANVLTF
TGTGCCAGCAGCTTCCTTACGGCTGGGGCCAACGTCCTGACTTTC
>once|TRBJ1-2|TRBV4-1|-
CASGGLRGYGYTF
TGCGCCAGCGGGGGATTGCGTGGCTATGGCTACACCTTC
>few|TRBJ1-2|TRBV9|TRBD1
CASSPRQGPYGYTF
TGTGCCAGCAGCCCCAGACAGGGCCCATATGGCTACACCTTC
>-|TRBJ2-2|TRBV10-2|TRBD1
CASSSDRGHTGELFF
TGCGCCAGCAGCTCGGACAGGGGGCACACCGGGGAGCTGTTTTTT
>-|TRBJ1-6|TRBV15|-
CATSRGSQRTPSPLHF
TGTGCCACCAGCAGAGGGTCCCAACGGACTCCTTCACCCCTCCACTTT
>few|TRBJ1-2|TRBV2|-
CASRRDTTDGYTF
TGTGCCAGCAGGCGGGACACTACCGATGGCTACACCTTC
>-|TRBJ2-2|TRBV10-3|-
CAISDGGDTGELFF
TGTGCCATCAGTGACGGTGGGGACACCGGGGAGCTGTTTTTT
>-|TRBJ1-2|TRBV10-3|-
CAISPDSWGYTF
TGTGCCATCAGTCCGGACAGTTGGGGCTACACCTTC
>-|TRBJ2-7|TRBV7-9|TRBD1
CASSREGQDSYEQYF
TGTGCCAGCTCTCGAGAGGGACAGGATTCCTACGAGCAGTACTTC